Sequencing of this T cell receptor beta chain was carried out in a study of T cells in Graves' hyperthyroidism and ophthalmopathy. The TCR beta CDR3 regions underwent amplification using RNA transcripts as the source. The TCR CDR3 was amplified in a first-round RT-PCR using the HTBI primer set. A single record per CDR3 protein comes from TCRdb applying MiXCR to the multiplex PCR reads. The table shows around 530,000 distinct CDR3 sequences, with 17% occurring only once. The CDR3 length is 13 residues. The V end lost 2 bases, the J end lost 1 base, and 5 bases lay between the germline ends. Germline CDR1 reads MNHNS; CDR2 reads SASEGT. General study results and limits: The blood repertoire included most of the expanded thyroid clonotypes above 0.001.

This clonotype was seen a handful of times. Its antigen is not identified. Source material for PBMCs was less than 12 ml fresh peripheral blood. The chain is built from TRBV6-1 and TRBJ1-1; D uncertain. This TCR was sampled from a woman between 18 and 29 years old with Graves' ophthalmopathy. Sequences were obtained from blood. The CDR3 DNA sequence: TGTGCCAGCAGTGAATCCAAGAACACTGAAGCTTTCTTT. This gives the protein CASSESKNTEAFF.